Listed here are 12 T cell receptor beta chains from one sample, sequenced in a study of cytomegalovirus exposure and HLA in healthy donors. Use of 60 Vbeta and 13 Jbeta primers characterized the PCR. Assay: immunoSEQ multiplex PCR; the TCRdb copy retains only in-frame clones and omits some. In the table there are some 110,000 clones, approximately 74% of which are singletons. The sequencing input was PBMCs. The receptors originated from a woman between 50 and 59 years old in good health and CMV-seropositive.

The V and J genes are TRBV5-1 and TRBJ2-5, with TRBD1 as a possible D gene (6 bases). In germline, CDR1 is SGHRS, CDR2 YFSETQ. This CDR3 spans 16 amino acids. Trimming pared 1 base from V and 5 bases from J, leaving 18 bases between. CDR3 nucleotide sequence: TGCGCCAGCAGCTTGTGGGGGCCTCCCCGGTGGGAGACCCAGTACTTC. It translates to CASSLWGPPRWETQYF.

Details on this clone: Within the sample, other DNA sequences also encode this same CDR3. This chain joins TRBV9 and TRBJ2-1; 12 nucleotides match TRBD2. V lost 0 bases and J lost 5; bases outside the gene matches: 6. Germline V gene lookup returns CDR1 SGDLS and CDR2 YYNGEE. This CDR3 is 17 amino acids long. In DNA form, the CDR3 reads TGTGCCAGCAGCGTAGTGGGGCTAGCGGGGGGGCACAATGAGCAGTTCTTC. It yields the protein CASSVVGLAGGHNEQFF. The full variable domain, with the rest looked up from reference TRBV9 and TRBJ2-1, is DSGVTQTPKHLITATGQRVTLRCSPRSGDLSVYWYQQSLDQGLQFLIQYYNGEERAKGNILERFSAQQFPDLHSELNLSSLELGDSALYFCASSVVGLAGGHNEQFFGPGTRLTVL.

V is TRBV6-1 and J is TRBJ1-1, with a possible D match to TRBD1 (5 bases). This CDR3 contains 15 residues. V was pared by 7 bases and J by 7 bases, with 22 bases between. Germline-derived CDR1 and CDR2 are MNHNS and SASEGT. Here the CDR3 reads CASIQARGGKGEAFF. The CDR3 nucleotides are TGTGCCAGCATCCAGGCCCGGGGGGGTAAGGGTGAAGCTTTCTTT.

This clone was recorded a few times. The CDR3 region has the DNA TGTGCCAGCGGCAGGGGGCCCACTGAAGCTTTCTTT. Translated, it gives CASGRGPTEAFF. The rearrangement uses TRBV14 and TRBJ1-1; 8 nucleotides line up with TRBD1. CDR3 size: 12 residues. With V trimmed by 8 bases and J by 4 bases, 3 bases remained unmatched. CDR1 and CDR2 from the germline V gene are SGHDN and FVKESK. Filled out from reference TRBV14 and TRBJ1-1, the complete variable domain reads EAGVTQFPSHSVIEKGQTVTLRCDPISGHDNLYWYRRVMGKEIKFLLHFVKESKQDESGMPNNRFLAERTGGTYSTLKVQPAELEDSGVYFCASGRGPTEAFFGQGTRLTVV.

The rearrangement links TRBV6-6 to TRBJ1-1; 7 nucleotides align to TRBD1. V was pared by 2 bases and J by 3 bases, with 6 bases of the junction left unmatched. The CDR3 sequence is 15 residues long. The germline gives CDR1 MNHNY, CDR2 SVGAGI (reference sequence). The CDR3 DNA follows: TGTGCCAGCAGTTACGGGGGACAGTTTGACACTGAAGCTTTCTTT. It yields the protein CASSYGGQFDTEAFF.

V usage is TRBV5-1 and J usage is TRBJ2-7, with D possibly TRBD1 on 6 matching bases. The CDR3 is made up of 15 amino acids. V lost 3 bases, J lost 2 bases, and 15 bases lay in between. The V gene's germline CDR1 is SGHRS and CDR2 YFSETQ. The CDR3 reads CASSSSPGTPYEQYF. The DNA of the CDR3 is TGCGCCAGCAGCTCGAGCCCCGGGACACCCTACGAGCAGTACTTC.

The rearrangement uses TRBV19 and TRBJ1-1; D uncertain. Between the trimmed V and J ends, which lost 1 base and 1 base, there was a span of 7 bases. CDR3 size: 14 residues. The germline V gene has CDR1 LNHDA and CDR2 SQIVND (reference sequence). The CDR3, as DNA: TGTGCCAGTAGTATAGGGGGAGGGAACACTGAAGCTTTCTTT. Residues: CASSIGGGNTEAFF.

CDR3 sequence: CASRKGQTQYEQYF. The CDR3 nucleotides are TGTGCCAGCAGAAAGGGACAGACACAATACGAGCAGTACTTC. This chain joins TRBV27 and TRBJ2-7; 7 positions match TRBD1. CDR1 is MNHEY, CDR2 SMNVEV, per germline (reference sequence). Trimming removed 6 bases from V and 4 bases from J; junction bases left unmatched: 9. The CDR3 covers 14 residues.

The rearrangement uses TRBV5-1 and TRBJ2-1, with TRBD2 identical over 11 bases. Germline trimming cut 4 bases from V and 1 base from J; bases unmatched to any gene: 7. The CDR3 loop spans 17 amino acids. Germline CDR1 SGHRS, CDR2 YFSETQ. CDR3 nucleotide sequence: TGCGCCAGCAGCCGGGGTGTAGCGGGAGGGTCCTACAATGAGCAGTTCTTC. Its translation is CASSRGVAGGSYNEQFF.

There are a few counts of this clone. The chain has TRBV18 and TRBJ1-1; the match to TRBD1 covers 7 bases. CDR3 length equals 14 residues. Germline loops: CDR1 KGHSH, CDR2 LQKENI. The junction had 2 bases not matched to a gene; V was cut back by 4 bases and J by 0 bases. CDR3 protein: CASSQGAMNTEAFF. The CDR3, as DNA: TGTGCCAGCTCACAGGGGGCCATGAACACTGAAGCTTTCTTT.

This clone has a single count. The chain uses TRBV19 and TRBJ1-2; D not resolved. Trimming left V 3 bases short and J 4 bases short, with 9 bases between. Germline V gives CDR1 LNHDA, CDR2 SQIVND (reference sequence). CDR3 length equals 13 residues. CDR3 protein: CASSIAGVYGYTF. Written as DNA, the CDR3 is TGTGCCAGTAGTATTGCGGGAGTCTATGGCTACACCTTC.

The genes are TRBV7-3 and TRBJ2-3, with 7 bases that match TRBD2. The V and J ends lost 2 bases and 5 bases, in that order; junction bases with no gene match: 13. The CDR3 is 17 amino acids. Looked up from germline, CDR1 is SGHTA and CDR2 is FQGTGA. CDR3 sequence (DNA): TGTGCCAGCAGCTTAGGTTCGGGGGGAGGACTGGGAGATACGCAGTATTTT. Translating gives CASSLGSGGGLGDTQYF.